The clone carrying this T cell receptor (beta chain) was seen at least ten times. Antigen: not known. Those patients with uncontrolled infection, other autoimmune disease, pregnancy or lactation were excluded. Template material for amplifying TCR beta CDR3 regions consisted of RNA transcripts. The TCR CDR3 first-round RT-PCR relied on the HTBI primer set. From the multiplex PCR reads, TCRdb called clonotypes with MiXCR, one entry per CDR3 protein. The sample consists of roughly 600,000 distinct CDR3 sequences, more than 14% of them appearing once. This sample is part of a study of T cells in Graves' hyperthyroidism and ophthalmopathy. Findings and caveats of the study: Ophthalmopathy was distinguished from stable hyperthyroidism by 13 V-J signatures.

This receptor was taken from a woman aged 45-59 years with Graves' ophthalmopathy. The sample taken for sequencing was blood.

CDR3 sequence (DNA): TGTGCCATCAGACCGGACCTACGGGACGAGCAGTACTTC. Protein sequence: CAIRPDLRDEQYF. The chain joins TRBV10-3 to TRBJ2-7, with no clear D. V was trimmed by 6 bases and J by 5 bases, leaving 14 bases between them. The CDR3 length is 13 residues. The germline CDR1 and CDR2 sequences are ENHRY and SYGVKD.